This T cell receptor (beta chain) was sequenced for a study of PD-L1 blockade in urothelial cancer. Time point noted: peripheral blood 6 weeks after treatment start. J gave up 3 bases and V 2 bases, and 9 bases lay outside the gene matches. Germline CDR1 is MDHEN and CDR2 is SYDVKM. The CDR3 is 17 residues long. Synthetic analogs of TCR templates were spiked into every PCR. TCRdb keeps only in-frame clones here, not all; method: immunoSEQ multiplex PCR. Of roughly 50,000 clones detected, roughly 80% appear once; the ten largest clones hold approximately 8.8%. The starting material was PBMCs, obtained around atezolizumab (anti-PD-L1) treatment. This sequence was found in a man in his sixties or seventies with urothelial cancer. This rearrangement joins TRBV28 to TRBJ2-3, with TRBD2 matching 9 bases. DNA for the CDR3: TGTGCCAGCAGTTTAGCGGGAGGGAGCGGTAGAACAGATACGCAGTATTTT. Its translation: CASSLAGGSGRTDTQYF.